Listed below are T cell receptor beta chains from one sample, sequenced in a study of cytomegalovirus exposure and HLA in healthy donors. Profiling relied on immunoSEQ multiplex PCR, and the TCRdb table lists in-frame clones only, not all of them. The repertoire has 330,000 or so clones, just over 85% of them found once; the top ten carry more than 0.8%. The source material was PBMCs. These receptors were collected from a woman under 30 in good health and CMV-seronegative. Both conserved end residues are part of each CDR3. D genes are given only for firm matches. Some rows have no size entry. The others give once, few or many, or a class for an expanded clone.

NA	TRBV25-1	NA	TRBJ1-2	TGTGCCAGCAGTGAACCGGGGAGCGGCTATGGCTACACCTTC	CASSEPGSGYGYTF
TRBD1	TRBV19	NA	TRBJ2-1	TGTGCCAGTAGTCCCCTAGGGACAGGGGTCGTCTTCAATGAGCAGTTCTTC	CASSPLGTGVVFNEQFF
TRBD2	TRBV7-9	NA	TRBJ2-7	TGTGCCAGCAGCGCTAATAGGGGACTAGCGGTCTACGAGCAGTACTTC	CASSANRGLAVYEQYF
NA	TRBV9	once	TRBJ1-2	TGTGCCAGCAGCGACCCGGACGGAGGAGACTATGGCTACACCTTC	CASSDPDGGDYGYTF
TRBD2	TRBV19	NA	TRBJ2-1	TGTGCCAGTAGTATTCTAGCGGGGAATGAGCAGTTCTTC	CASSILAGNEQFF
TRBD2	TRBV5-1	once	TRBJ2-7	TGCGCCAGCAGCTTGGTAACGGGAGGTCGCTACGAGCAGTACTTC	CASSLVTGGRYEQYF
TRBD1	TRBV6-1	NA	TRBJ2-7	TGTGCCAGCAGTGAACGGACAGGGGTAGACGAGCAGTACTTC	CASSERTGVDEQYF
NA	TRBV2	NA	TRBJ1-1	TGTGCCAGCAGACCAGGGAACACTGAAGCTTTCTTT	CASRPGNTEAFF
TRBD2	TRBV7-9	NA	TRBJ2-7	TGTGCCAGCAGCAGAACTAGCGGATACTACGAGCAGTACTTC	CASSRTSGYYEQYF
NA	TRBV7-2	few	TRBJ1-1	TGTGCCAGCAGCTATACTGTGGACACTGAAGCTTTCTTT	CASSYTVDTEAFF
NA	TRBV6-5	NA	TRBJ2-5	TGTGCCAGCAGGGAGCAAGAGACCCAGTACTTC	CASREQETQYF
NA	TRBV11-1	NA	TRBJ2-7	TGTGCCAGCAGCCCCCACAGGGCGGAAGAGCAGTACTTC	CASSPHRAEEQYF
NA	TRBV6-6	NA	TRBJ2-1	TGTGCCAGCAGTTCGGACTTCTACAATGAGCAGTTCTTC	CASSSDFYNEQFF
NA	TRBV27	NA	TRBJ1-2	TGTGCCAGCAGTAGCGGCATTGGCTACGGCTACACCTTC	CASSSGIGYGYTF
TRBD2	TRBV7-8	NA	TRBJ2-7	TGTGCCAGCAGCTTAGACAGGACTAGCTTACTAAGCTCCTACGAGCAGTACTTC	CASSLDRTSLLSSYEQYF
NA	TRBV29-1	NA	TRBJ1-4	TGCAGCGTTTTCCGTAATGAAAAACTGTTTTTT	CSVFRNEKLFF
TRBD2	TRBV5-1	NA	TRBJ2-7	TGCGCCAGCAGCTTAGCGGGAGGGCCCTACGAGCAGTACTTC	CASSLAGGPYEQYF